Below, 6 T cell receptor beta chains from the same sample are listed, as sequenced in a study of blood T cell repertoires in COVID-19 (dated by TCRdb to the early 2020s). Library construction relied on the immunoSEQ multiplex PCR assay. This is the immuneACCESS table as TCRdb keeps it, with only in-frame sequences that have V and J called. A part of the clones is gone; compared with another copy, unresolved V genes explain less than half, and the rest is unexplained. The sample table shows roughly 200,000 clones, and about 83% are seen once. The top ten clonotypes cover roughly 1.2% of the sample. The sample taken for sequencing was peripheral blood. These receptors were obtained from a woman in her 30s with COVID-19, enrolled during active disease.

The chain uses TRBV15 and TRBJ2-5; 9 nucleotides agree with TRBD1. Trimming took 3 bases from V and 5 from J; bases not matched to a gene: 4. The germline gives CDR1 LNHNV, CDR2 YYDKDF (reference sequence). The CDR3 loop spans 14 amino acids. CDR3 sequence reads: CATSRDRGWETQYF. Written as DNA, the CDR3 is TGTGCCACCAGCAGGGACAGGGGATGGGAGACCCAGTACTTC.

This sequence joins TRBV6-1 and TRBJ2-7; maybe TRBD1 (5 bases). The CDR3 runs to 15 residues. Germline loops: CDR1 MNHNS, CDR2 SASEGT. V was cut by 0 bases and J by 0 bases, with 9 bases left in between. CDR3 region: CASSEAWQGSYEQYF. CDR3 coding DNA: TGTGCCAGCAGTGAAGCGTGGCAGGGCTCCTACGAGCAGTACTTC.

The V call is TRBV3-1 (or the pseudogene TRBV3-2), the J call TRBJ1-1; possibly TRBD1 for D (5 bases). This CDR3 has 15 amino acids. CDR1 and CDR2 from the germline V gene are LGHDT and YNNKEL (reference sequence). V was shortened by 4 bases and J by 6 bases, with 18 bases between the two germline ends. The CDR3 bases are TGTGCCAGCAGCCGCGGAGGGGCGCAGGAGGCTGAAGCTTTCTTT. It specifies CASSRGGAQEAEAFF.

This clone was seen once. The chain links TRBV28 to TRBJ2-7; D unresolved. This CDR3 has 12 amino acids. Germline V lookup: CDR1 MDHEN, CDR2 SYDVKM. Trimming left V 5 bases short and J 7 bases short, with 12 bases between. The CDR3 nucleotides read TGTGCCAGCAGTCCCCTATCTAGAGAGCAGTACTTC. It encodes CASSPLSREQYF.

This chain uses TRBV5-1 with TRBJ2-2; no definite D call. The V gene lost 0 bases and the J gene lost 6 bases, with 3 bases spanning the gap. This CDR3 contains 12 residues. CDR1 SGHRS and CDR2 YFSETQ come from the germline V gene. The chain's CDR3 is CASSLGAGELFF. CDR3 DNA sequence: TGCGCCAGCAGCTTGGGAGCCGGGGAGCTGTTTTTT.

The CDR3 coding sequence is TGTGCCAGCAGCGTAGCTCCGGGGACTAGCGGTAACACCGGGGAGCTGTTTTTT. The encoded protein is CASSVAPGTSGNTGELFF. The chain links TRBV9 to TRBJ2-2; TRBD2 matches at 11 bases. CDR1 and CDR2 from the germline V gene are SGDLS and YYNGEE. CDR3 length: 18 amino acids. V shed 0 bases, J shed 2 bases, and the junction held 6 bases outside the gene matches. Full variable domain (outside the CDR3, taken from reference TRBV9 and TRBJ2-2): DSGVTQTPKHLITATGQRVTLRCSPRSGDLSVYWYQQSLDQGLQFLIQYYNGEERAKGNILERFSAQQFPDLHSELNLSSLELGDSALYFCASSVAPGTSGNTGELFFGEGSRLTVL.